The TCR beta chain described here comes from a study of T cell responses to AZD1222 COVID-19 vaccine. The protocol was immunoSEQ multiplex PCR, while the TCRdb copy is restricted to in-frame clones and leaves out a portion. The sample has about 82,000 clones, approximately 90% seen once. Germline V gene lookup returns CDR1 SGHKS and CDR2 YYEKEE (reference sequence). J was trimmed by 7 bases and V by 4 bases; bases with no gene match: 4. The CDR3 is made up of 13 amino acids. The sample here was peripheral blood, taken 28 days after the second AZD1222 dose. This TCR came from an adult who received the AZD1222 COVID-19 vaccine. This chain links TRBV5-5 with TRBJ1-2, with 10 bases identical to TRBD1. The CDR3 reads CASSPDRGGGYTF. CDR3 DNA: TGTGCCAGCAGCCCGGACAGGGGGGGTGGCTACACCTTC. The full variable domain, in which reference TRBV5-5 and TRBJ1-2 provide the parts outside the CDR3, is DAGVTQSPTHLIKTRGQQVTLRCSPISGHKSVSWYQQVLGQGPQFIFQYYEKEERGRGNFPDRFSARQFPNYSSELNVNALLLGDSALYLCASSPDRGGGYTFGSGTRLTVV.